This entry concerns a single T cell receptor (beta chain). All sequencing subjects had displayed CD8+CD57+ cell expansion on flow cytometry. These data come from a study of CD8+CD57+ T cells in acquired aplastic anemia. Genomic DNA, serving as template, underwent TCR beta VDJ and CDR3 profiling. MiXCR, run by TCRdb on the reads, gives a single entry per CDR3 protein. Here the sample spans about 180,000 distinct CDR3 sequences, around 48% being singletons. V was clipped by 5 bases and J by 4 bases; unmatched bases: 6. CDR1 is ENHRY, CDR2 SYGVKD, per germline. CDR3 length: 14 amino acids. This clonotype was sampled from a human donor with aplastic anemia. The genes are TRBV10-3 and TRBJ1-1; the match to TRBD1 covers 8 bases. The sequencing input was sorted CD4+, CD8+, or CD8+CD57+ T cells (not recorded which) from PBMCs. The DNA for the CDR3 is TGTGCCATCAGTCACAGGGGGATGAGCACTGAAGCTTTCTTT. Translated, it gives CAISHRGMSTEAFF.